This record covers a single T cell receptor (beta chain). The antigen remains undetermined. The data are from a study of identical twins. Germline assignment: CDR1 SGHDT and CDR2 YYEEEE. The J segment lost 0 bases and the V segment lost 2 bases, leaving 12 bases of the junction unmatched. The CDR3 has 18 residues. Study conclusions and caveats: The more abundant beta clonotypes in cord blood had fewer insertions, and memory repertoires did not show this.

TCRdb called the 5' RACE reads again in MiXCR, with one record for every CDR3 protein. Here the sample spans under 800,000 distinct CDR3 sequences, less than 25% being singletons. These data also formed part of another study, on T cells expressing NK-cell markers.

This receptor was taken from a woman in her late teens or twenties in good health. What was sequenced was PBMCs. The gene calls are TRBV5-6 and TRBJ2-3, with 7 bases matching TRBD2. CDR3 amino acids: CASSFLALTGGSTDTQYF. CDR3 DNA sequence: TGTGCCAGCAGCTTCCTAGCCCTAACGGGAGGAAGCACAGATACGCAGTATTTT.